The clone carrying this T cell receptor (beta chain) has only a few counts. Germline-derived CDR1 and CDR2 are MDHEN and SYDVKM. The CDR3 is 13 residues long. V was cut by 6 bases and J by 0 bases, with 6 bases left in between. Each TCR cDNA molecule carried a unique molecular identifier. MiXCR, run by TCRdb on the 5' RACE reads, gives a single entry per CDR3 protein. The sample has tens of thousands of distinct CDR3 sequences, roughly 7.8% seen once. Stated time point: blood at routine non-recurrence follow-up after resection. The data belong to a study of spatial heterogeneity in lung cancer. The material was PBMCs, obtained at follow-up. This rearrangement joins TRBV28 to TRBJ1-5; D possibly corresponds to TRBD1 (6 bases). The sequence was obtained from a male donor with early-stage non-small cell lung cancer. The chain's CDR3 is CASRGASNQPQHF. Written as DNA, the CDR3 is TGTGCCAGCAGGGGGGCTAGCAATCAGCCCCAGCATTTT.